One and the same sample provided the 22 T cell receptor beta chains below, sequenced in a study of blood T cell repertoires in COVID-19. The protocol was immunoSEQ multiplex PCR, while the TCRdb copy is restricted to in-frame clones and leaves out a portion. The table includes 55,000 to 70,000 clones, more than 75% detected once. Sequencing used PBMCs or T cells enriched from blood (not recorded which). The source is a middle-aged woman who had recovered from COVID-19.

This sequence joins TRBV6-5 and TRBJ2-1; TRBD2 matches 8 bases. With V trimmed by 8 bases and J by 3 bases, 9 bases remained unmatched. This CDR3 comprises 15 residues. Germline CDR1 reads MNHEY; CDR2 reads SVGAGI. CDR3 sequence (DNA): TGTGCCAGCCTCCTCTTTGCGGGGGGCTACAATGAGCAGTTCTTC. It is translated as CASLLFAGGYNEQFF.

CDR3 loop: CASSQDSSVTQPQHF. In DNA form, the CDR3 reads TGTGCCAGCAGCCAAGATTCTTCGGTAACTCAGCCCCAGCATTTT. V gene TRBV3-1 (or the pseudogene TRBV3-2) combines with J gene TRBJ1-5; D is ambiguous. There are 15 residues in the CDR3. Germline V gene sequence: CDR1 LGHDT, CDR2 YNNKEL (reference sequence). The V and J ends lost 0 bases and 6 bases respectively, with 12 bases between them.

The chain uses TRBV7-6 and TRBJ1-2, with 7 bases lining up with TRBD1. Germline-derived CDR1 and CDR2 are SGHVS and FNYEAQ. The ends lost 6 bases at V and 3 bases at J; junction bases unmatched: 7. This CDR3 region has 14 residues. Here the CDR3 DNA reads TGTGCCAGCAGTAAATTCACAGGGGACTATGGCTACACCTTC. Amino acids: CASSKFTGDYGYTF.

V is TRBV7-9 and J is TRBJ2-5, with D unclear. V was shortened by 2 bases and J by 1 base, with 14 bases between the two germline ends. The CDR3 spans 16 residues. Germline lookup yields CDR1 SEHNR and CDR2 FQNEAQ (reference sequence). For the CDR3, the DNA is TGTGCCAGCAGCTTATTTCCCAGATCAGTCCAAGAGACCCAGTACTTC. The encoded protein is CASSLFPRSVQETQYF. Full variable domain (outside the CDR3, taken from reference TRBV7-9 and TRBJ2-5): DTGVSQNPRHKITKRGQNVTFRCDPISEHNRLYWYRQTLGQGPEFLTYFQNEAQLEKSRLLSDRFSAERPKGSFSTLEIQRTEQGDSAMYLCASSLFPRSVQETQYFGPGTRLLVL.

The chain links TRBV6-6 to TRBJ1-2; no firm D call. V lost 8 bases and J 6 bases, leaving 19 bases between the germline ends. CDR1 MNHNY and CDR2 SVGAGI come from the germline V gene (reference sequence). The length of the CDR3 is 14 residues. The CDR3 spells CASAYFRGGDGYTF. The CDR3 DNA reads as TGTGCCAGCGCCTACTTCCGTGGCGGGGATGGCTACACCTTC.

The chain recombines TRBV15 with TRBJ2-6; D ambiguous. The V and J ends lost 4 bases and 4 bases respectively, with 11 bases between them. The CDR3 covers 15 residues. Germline V gives CDR1 LNHNV, CDR2 YYDKDF (reference sequence). The CDR3 bases are TGTGCCACCAGCACAGTGAATTCCGGGGCCAACGTCCTGACTTTC. This gives the protein CATSTVNSGANVLTF.

The CDR3, as DNA: TGTGCCAGCAGCTTAAACCGGGGGTCCTTCTCGGGGGAGCAGTTCTTC. It yields the protein CASSLNRGSFSGEQFF. This rearrangement joins TRBV7-6 to TRBJ2-1, with D possibly matching TRBD2 (6 bases). The germline gives CDR1 SGHVS, CDR2 FNYEAQ. The CDR3 is 16 residues long. Trimming removed 2 bases from V and 10 bases from J, with 21 bases in between.

The V and J genes are TRBV13 and TRBJ2-1; 8 bases fit TRBD2. The CDR3 extends over 12 amino acids. V gave up 0 bases and J gave up 12 bases; unmatched junction bases: 1. Germline CDR1 is PRHDT and CDR2 is FYEKMQ (reference sequence). This chain's CDR3 is CASSLGREGQFF. As DNA, the CDR3 is TGTGCCAGCAGCTTAGGCCGGGAGGGGCAGTTCTTC.

This clone was seen a single time. The V call is TRBV7-6, the J call TRBJ2-7; 8 positions match TRBD1. V shed 9 bases, J shed 4 bases, and the junction held 8 bases outside the gene matches. Germline V gene lookup returns CDR1 SGHVS and CDR2 FNYEAQ. The CDR3 spans 13 residues. CDR3 in DNA: TGTGCCAGACGGGACAGGCCTGCGTACGAGCAGTACTTC. Its translation: CARRDRPAYEQYF.

The V gene is TRBV5-4, the J gene TRBJ1-1; perhaps TRBD1 as D (5 bases). The germline gives CDR1 SGHNT, CDR2 YYREEE (reference sequence). V gave up 4 bases and J gave up 6 bases, with 13 bases separating them. This CDR3 contains 13 residues. In nucleotides, the CDR3 is TGTGCCAGCAGCCCGGTCGGGGGAGCTGAAGCTTTCTTT. This codes for CASSPVGGAEAFF. The full variable domain, rest sourced from reference TRBV5-4 and TRBJ1-1, is ETGVTQSPTHLIKTRGQQVTLRCSSQSGHNTVSWYQQALGQGPQFIFQYYREEENGRGNFPPRFSGLQFPNYSSELNVNALELDDSALYLCASSPVGGAEAFFGQGTRLTVV.

The chain recombines TRBV24-1 with TRBJ2-1; TRBD2 agrees at 8 bases. V gave up 0 bases and J gave up 2 bases; unmatched junction bases: 2. CDR1 and CDR2 from the germline V gene are KGHDR and SFDVKD. The CDR3 spans 16 residues. The CDR3 loop is CATSDLSGGTYNEQFF. The DNA for the CDR3 is TGTGCCACCAGTGATTTGAGCGGGGGAACCTACAATGAGCAGTTCTTC.

The chain joins TRBV27 to TRBJ2-2; D is possibly TRBD1 (6 bases). Trimming pared 6 bases from V and 8 bases from J, leaving 13 bases between. Per germline, CDR1 MNHEY and CDR2 SMNVEV (reference sequence). The CDR3 length is 13 residues. As DNA, the CDR3 is TGTGCCAGCAGGTCACAGGGAACGGGGGAGCTGTTTTTT. Its protein product is CASRSQGTGELFF.

The V gene is TRBV11-2, the J gene TRBJ1-2, with 8 bases aligning to TRBD1. The J segment lost 0 bases and the V segment lost 5 bases, leaving 8 bases of the junction unmatched. Germline values: CDR1 SGHAT, CDR2 FQNNGV. This CDR3 is 16 amino acids long. CDR3 in DNA: TGTGCCAGCAGCCAAACAGGGGGGCTAGCTAACTATGGCTACACCTTC. As protein: CASSQTGGLANYGYTF.

This rearrangement joins TRBV3-1 (or the pseudogene TRBV3-2) to TRBJ2-5; 7 positions match TRBD1. J lost 3 bases, V lost 3 bases, and 7 bases had no gene match. Germline V gives CDR1 LGHDT, CDR2 YNNKEL (reference sequence). CDR3 length equals 15 residues. CDR3 DNA: TGTGCCAGCAGCCACCCGACAGGGCGGGAAGAGACCCAGTACTTC. It specifies CASSHPTGREETQYF.

The rearrangement joins TRBV19 to TRBJ1-1; perhaps TRBD1 as D (5 bases). Germline CDR1 reads LNHDA; CDR2 reads SQIVND (reference sequence). Between the trimmed V and J ends, which lost 5 bases and 3 bases, there was a span of 16 bases. The CDR3 runs 15 residues. The CDR3 here is CASSGARTDHTEAFF. CDR3 DNA sequence: TGTGCCAGTAGTGGGGCCAGAACTGATCACACTGAAGCTTTCTTT.

V is TRBV7-9 and J is TRBJ2-3, with 7 bases that match TRBD1. The CDR3 is made up of 17 amino acids. Germline CDR1 is SEHNR and CDR2 is FQNEAQ (reference sequence). The J segment lost 1 base and the V segment lost 1 base, leaving 8 bases of the junction unmatched. The CDR3 spells CASSLGTGSRGTDTQYF. The CDR3 coding sequence is TGTGCCAGCAGCTTAGGGACAGGTTCTCGGGGCACAGATACGCAGTATTTT.

V is TRBV11-2 and J is TRBJ2-1, with 15 bases that match TRBD2. The CDR3 extends over 13 amino acids. Germline loops: CDR1 SGHAT, CDR2 FQNNGV. J was trimmed by 15 bases and V by 5 bases; bases with no gene match: 5. The CDR3 region is CASSPGLAGGMFF. CDR3 DNA sequence: TGTGCCAGCAGCCCGGGACTAGCGGGGGGCATGTTCTTC.

The DNA for the CDR3 is TGCGCCAGCAGCCAAGCTTGGGGACAGGGGAAAGATACGCAGTATTTT. Its protein product is CASSQAWGQGKDTQYF. This chain joins TRBV4-1 and TRBJ2-3, with 10 bases identical to TRBD1. Germline CDR1 is MGHRA and CDR2 is YSYEKL. J was trimmed by 5 bases and V by 1 base; bases with no gene match: 6. This CDR3 spans 16 amino acids.

This sequence joins TRBV19 and TRBJ1-2; the match to TRBD1 covers 8 bases. V gave up 3 bases and J gave up 2 bases; unmatched junction bases: 5. This CDR3 spans 15 amino acids. Germline V gives CDR1 LNHDA, CDR2 SQIVND (reference sequence). CDR3 DNA sequence: TGTGCCAGTAGTATCTCGAGACAGGGGAACTATGGCTACACCTTC. Protein sequence: CASSISRQGNYGYTF.

This CDR3 reads CASSDRVSNYGYTF. Written as DNA, the CDR3 is TGTGCCAGCAGTGACAGGGTTAGTAACTATGGCTACACCTTC. The chain combines TRBV6-1 with TRBJ1-2; a weak D match, TRBD1 (5 bases). V dropped 3 bases and J dropped 1 base, with 9 bases sitting between them. The CDR3 runs 14 residues. The V gene's germline CDR1 is MNHNS and CDR2 SASEGT.

This chain links TRBV19 with TRBJ1-1, with a weak D call TRBD1 (5 bases). Between the trimmed V and J ends, which lost 7 bases and 1 base, there was a span of 16 bases. The CDR3 spans 15 residues. The V gene's germline CDR1 is LNHDA and CDR2 SQIVND (reference sequence). DNA for the CDR3: TGTGCCAGTAACTTCGGGGGTTCGGGGAACACTGAAGCTTTCTTT. Translated: CASNFGGSGNTEAFF.

The chain uses TRBV10-1 and TRBJ1-4; 10 bases fit TRBD1. Germline assignment: CDR1 WNHNN and CDR2 SYGVQD (reference sequence). The CDR3 is 14 residues long. Trimming cost V 6 bases and J 8 bases; bases outside gene matches: 6. CDR3: CASSPDRGFEKLFF. The CDR3 DNA sequence: TGCGCCAGCAGCCCGGACAGGGGGTTCGAAAAACTGTTTTTT.